This paragraph covers one TCR beta chain sequence. Per sorted-subset replicate PCR, input was approximately 0.2 ug DNA, representing about 30,000 T cell genomes. The protocol was immunoSEQ multiplex PCR, while the TCRdb copy is restricted to in-frame clones and leaves out a portion. The repertoire holds roughly 2.1 million clones, with roughly 91% as singletons. The data were obtained in a study of shared clonotypes between healthy human individuals. Germline CDR1 reads LNHDA; CDR2 reads SQIVND (reference sequence). CDR3 length equals 17 residues. V lost 0 bases to trimming and J lost 5 bases; unmatched junction nucleotides: 8. Naive-designated CD8 cells lacked CD45RO, were positively enriched for CCR7, and omitted terminally differentiated effector memory CD45RA+ cells. The study drew all its donors from Caucasian adults living in Nashville, Tennessee.

This rearrangement joins TRBV19 to TRBJ1-2, with TRBD1 identical over 11 bases. The sample comprised naive CD8+ T cells from PBMCs. The clonotype was recovered from a man in his late teens or twenties in good health. Some clones in this sample may be carry-over from other donors' samples. CDR3 nucleotide sequence: TGTGCCAGTAGTATAGATCCCCCGGGACAGGGGGTTTATGGCTACACCTTC. Protein product: CASSIDPPGQGVYGYTF.